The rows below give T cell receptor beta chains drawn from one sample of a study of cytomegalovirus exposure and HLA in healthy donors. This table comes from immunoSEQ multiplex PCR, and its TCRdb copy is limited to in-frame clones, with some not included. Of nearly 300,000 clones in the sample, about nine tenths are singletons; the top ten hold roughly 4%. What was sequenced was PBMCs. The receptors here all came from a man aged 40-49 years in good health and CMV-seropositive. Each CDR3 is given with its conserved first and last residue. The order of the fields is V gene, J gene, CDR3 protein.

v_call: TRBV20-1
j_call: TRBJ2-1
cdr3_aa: CSARLTRGLFF

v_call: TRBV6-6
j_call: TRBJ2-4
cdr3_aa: CASSYHRGSTKNIQYF

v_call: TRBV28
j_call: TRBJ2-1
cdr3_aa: CASSLRLAGMNEQFF

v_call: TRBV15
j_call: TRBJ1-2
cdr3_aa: CATSRDWARGNYGYTF

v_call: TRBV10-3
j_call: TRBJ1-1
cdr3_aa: CAISESTGNTEAFF

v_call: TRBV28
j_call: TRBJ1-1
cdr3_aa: CASSRRVGAFF

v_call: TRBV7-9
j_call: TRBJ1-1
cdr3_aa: CASSVPQGVNTEAFF

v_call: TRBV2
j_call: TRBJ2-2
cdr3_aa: CASKERAVNTGELFF

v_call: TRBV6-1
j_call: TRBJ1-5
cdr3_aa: CASTEGQYNQPQHF

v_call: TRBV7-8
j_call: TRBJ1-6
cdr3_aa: CASSLSGQNNSPLHF

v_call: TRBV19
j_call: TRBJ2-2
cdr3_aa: CATGPDRTNTGELFF

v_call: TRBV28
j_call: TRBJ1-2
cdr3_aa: CASSPGSATNYGYTF

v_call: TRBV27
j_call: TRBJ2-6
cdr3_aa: CASTGPGGLSGANVLTF

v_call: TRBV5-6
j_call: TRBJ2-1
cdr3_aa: CASSTGLAGLEQFF

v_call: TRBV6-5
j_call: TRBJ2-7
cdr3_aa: CASSYSRASGSHEQYF

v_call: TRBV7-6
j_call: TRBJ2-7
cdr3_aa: CASSLSSRQGAYEQYF

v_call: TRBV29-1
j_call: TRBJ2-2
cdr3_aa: CSVIGTRNTGELFF

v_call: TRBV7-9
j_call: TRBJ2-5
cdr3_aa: CASQEASTGTIRETQYF

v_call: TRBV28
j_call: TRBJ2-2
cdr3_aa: CASSLPFGLAGGSNTGELFF

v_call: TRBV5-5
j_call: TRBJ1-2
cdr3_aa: CASSLGLAGTGSLGYTF

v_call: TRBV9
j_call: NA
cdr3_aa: CASSFSGGVLSEQYF

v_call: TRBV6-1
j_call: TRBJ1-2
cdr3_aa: CASSTRRVEYTF

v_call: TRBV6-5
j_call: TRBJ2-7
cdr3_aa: CASSYGTGVTYEQYF

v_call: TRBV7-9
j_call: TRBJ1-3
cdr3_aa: CASSANRGASGNTIYF

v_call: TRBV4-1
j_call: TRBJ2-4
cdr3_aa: CASSQVSSGSGGNIQYF

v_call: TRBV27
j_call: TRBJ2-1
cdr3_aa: CASSLGGGRANEQFF

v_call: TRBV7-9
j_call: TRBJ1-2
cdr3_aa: CASSPGTYGYTF

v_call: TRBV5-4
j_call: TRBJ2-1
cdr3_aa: CASRFLGQGRYNEQFF

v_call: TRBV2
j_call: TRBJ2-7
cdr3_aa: CATIKTSGSYEQYF

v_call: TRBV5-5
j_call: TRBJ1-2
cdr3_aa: CASTTAPHQGGGNYGYTF

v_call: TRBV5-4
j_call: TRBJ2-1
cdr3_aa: CASSGVSVGQGYNEQFF

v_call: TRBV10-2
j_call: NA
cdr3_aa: CASSDTRDITYEQYF

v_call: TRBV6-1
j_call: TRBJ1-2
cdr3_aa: CASTESGRLLHGYTF

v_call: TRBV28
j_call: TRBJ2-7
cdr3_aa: CASTPPTGFSYEQYF

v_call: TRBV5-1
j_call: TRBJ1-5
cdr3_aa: CASSLGGSPQPQHF

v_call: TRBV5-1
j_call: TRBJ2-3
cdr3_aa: CASSRLQGTDTQYF

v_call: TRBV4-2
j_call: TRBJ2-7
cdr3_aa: CASSQDPSGGTYEQYF

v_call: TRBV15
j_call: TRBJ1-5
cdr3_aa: CATSRGPPGHQPQHF

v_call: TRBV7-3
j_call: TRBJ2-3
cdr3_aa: CASSSEVGAGTDTQYF

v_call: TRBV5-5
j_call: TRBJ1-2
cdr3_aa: CASSLGRGWDYGYTF

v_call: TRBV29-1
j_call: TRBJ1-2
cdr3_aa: CSVGEFWDRGNGYTF

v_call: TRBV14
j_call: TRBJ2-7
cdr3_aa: CASSHRLTGYEQYF

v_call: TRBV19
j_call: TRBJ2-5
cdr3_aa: CASSRGDRSQYF

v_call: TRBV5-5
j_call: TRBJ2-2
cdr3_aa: CASSGQGAGELFF

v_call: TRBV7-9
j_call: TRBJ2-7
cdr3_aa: CASSQGLAGEQYF

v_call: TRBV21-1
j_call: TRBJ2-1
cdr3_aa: CASTTGLAGVYEQFF

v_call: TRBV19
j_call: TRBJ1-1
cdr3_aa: CASTPQGNTEAFF

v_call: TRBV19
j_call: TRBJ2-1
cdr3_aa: CASSRQGRYNEQFF

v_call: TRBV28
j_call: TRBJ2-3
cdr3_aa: CASSLGAGQSTDTQYF

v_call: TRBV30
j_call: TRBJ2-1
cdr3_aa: CAGTSGMWNEQFF

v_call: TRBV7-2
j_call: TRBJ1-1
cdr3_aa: CASSFTGGTEAFF

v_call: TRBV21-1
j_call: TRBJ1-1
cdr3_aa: CASRGPDRVNIGGTEAFF

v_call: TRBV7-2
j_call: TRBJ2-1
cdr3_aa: CASSFPRAGGNEQFF

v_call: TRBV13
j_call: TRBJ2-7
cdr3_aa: CASSLQGSVLEQYF

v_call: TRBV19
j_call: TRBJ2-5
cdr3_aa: CASSTRLAGEQETQYF

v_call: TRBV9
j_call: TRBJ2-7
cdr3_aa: CASSRPSGQEQYF

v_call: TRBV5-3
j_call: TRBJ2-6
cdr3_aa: CARSLYMLAEQVSGANVLTF

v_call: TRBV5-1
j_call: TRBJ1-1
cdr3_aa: CASSWGIMDRNTEAFF

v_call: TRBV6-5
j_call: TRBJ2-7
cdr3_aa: CASSYGGTEFYEQYF